Reported below is one T cell receptor beta chain. What it binds is unknown. The sample belongs to a study of shared clonotypes between healthy human individuals. Sequenced by immunoSEQ multiplex PCR; TCRdb stores in-frame clones only, minus some. Of about 2.4 million clones in the sample, 90% to 95% were seen once. V was cut by 8 bases and J by 0 bases, with 14 bases left in between. Germline loops: CDR1 LNHDA, CDR2 SQIVND (reference sequence). The CDR3 consists of 14 residues. Findings and limits, study-wide: Non-shared clonotypes were found to have lower generation probabilities than the clonotypes that were shared by all four of the sorted-subset donors.

The rearrangement links TRBV19 to TRBJ2-7; D is possibly TRBD1 or TRBD2 (5 bases each). The specimen sequenced was naive CD4+ T cells sorted from blood. Subset reported: CD45RA+ positively selected. The TCR originated in a young man in good health. The CDR3 region is CASREGVGSYEQYF. The CDR3 nucleotides read TGTGCCAGTCGGGAAGGGGTTGGCTCCTACGAGCAGTACTTC. The full variable domain, with the rest looked up from reference TRBV19 and TRBJ2-7, is DGGITQSPKYLFRKEGQNVTLSCEQNLNHDAMYWYRQDPGQGLRLIYYSQIVNDFQKGDIAEGYSVSREKKESFPLTVTSAQKNPTAFYLCASREGVGSYEQYFGPGTRLTVT.